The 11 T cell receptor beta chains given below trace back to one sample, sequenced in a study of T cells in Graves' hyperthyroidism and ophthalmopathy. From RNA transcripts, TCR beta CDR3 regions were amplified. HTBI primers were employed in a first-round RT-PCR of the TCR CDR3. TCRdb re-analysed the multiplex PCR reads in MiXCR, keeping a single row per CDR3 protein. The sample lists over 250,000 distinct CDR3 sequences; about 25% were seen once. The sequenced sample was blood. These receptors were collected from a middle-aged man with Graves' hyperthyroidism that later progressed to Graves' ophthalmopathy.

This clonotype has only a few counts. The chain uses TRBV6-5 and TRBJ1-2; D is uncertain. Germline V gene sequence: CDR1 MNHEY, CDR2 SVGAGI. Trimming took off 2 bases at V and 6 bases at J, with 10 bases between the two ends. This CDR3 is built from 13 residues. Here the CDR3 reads CASSYTAGDGYTF. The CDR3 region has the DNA TGTGCCAGCAGTTACACAGCCGGAGATGGCTACACCTTC.

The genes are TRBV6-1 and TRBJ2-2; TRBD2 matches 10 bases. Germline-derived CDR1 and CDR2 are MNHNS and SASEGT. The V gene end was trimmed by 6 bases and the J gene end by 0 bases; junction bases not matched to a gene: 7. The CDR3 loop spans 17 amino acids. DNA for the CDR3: TGTGCCAGCAGGGGACTAGCGATATTCGCGAACACCGGGGAGCTGTTTTTT. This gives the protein CASRGLAIFANTGELFF.

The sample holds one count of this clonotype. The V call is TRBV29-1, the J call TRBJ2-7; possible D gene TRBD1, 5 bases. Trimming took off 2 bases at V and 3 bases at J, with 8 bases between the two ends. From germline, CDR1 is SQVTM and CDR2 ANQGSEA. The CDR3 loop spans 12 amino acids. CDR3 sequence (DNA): TGCAGCGTTGAATCAGGGTACTACGAGCAGTACTTC. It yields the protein CSVESGYYEQYF.

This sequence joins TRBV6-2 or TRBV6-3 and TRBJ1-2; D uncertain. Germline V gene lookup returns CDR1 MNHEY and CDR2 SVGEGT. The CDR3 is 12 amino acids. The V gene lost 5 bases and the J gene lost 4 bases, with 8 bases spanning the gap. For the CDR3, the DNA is TGTGCCAGCAGTACGAACCTCTATGGCTACACCTTC. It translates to CASSTNLYGYTF.

The DNA of the CDR3 is TGTGCCGGCAGGACGGTCACGAACACTGAAGCTTTCTTT. It translates to CAGRTVTNTEAFF. The V call is TRBV30, the J call TRBJ1-1; D is undetermined. The CDR3 consists of 13 residues. V shed 8 bases and J shed 1 base, with 14 bases lying between them. CDR1 and CDR2 (germline): GTSNPN, SVGIG (reference sequence).

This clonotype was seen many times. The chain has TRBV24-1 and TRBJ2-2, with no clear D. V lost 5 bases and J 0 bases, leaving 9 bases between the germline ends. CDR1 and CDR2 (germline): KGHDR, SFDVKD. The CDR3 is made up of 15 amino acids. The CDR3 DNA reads TGTGCCACCAGTGCCGCTATAGCGAACACCGGGGAGCTGTTTTTT. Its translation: CATSAAIANTGELFF.

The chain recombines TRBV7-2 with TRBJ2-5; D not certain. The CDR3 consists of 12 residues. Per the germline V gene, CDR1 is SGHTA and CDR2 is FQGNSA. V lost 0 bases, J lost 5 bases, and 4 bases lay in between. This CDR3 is CASSLAAETQYF. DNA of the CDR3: TGTGCCAGCAGCTTAGCGGCGGAGACCCAGTACTTC.

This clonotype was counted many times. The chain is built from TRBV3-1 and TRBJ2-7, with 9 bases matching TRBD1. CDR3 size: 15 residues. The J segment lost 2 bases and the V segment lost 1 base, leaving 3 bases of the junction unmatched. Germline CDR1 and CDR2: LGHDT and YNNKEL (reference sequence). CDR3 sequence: CASSQVGTGTYEQYF. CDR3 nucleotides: TGTGCCAGCAGCCAAGTAGGGACAGGGACCTACGAGCAGTACTTC.

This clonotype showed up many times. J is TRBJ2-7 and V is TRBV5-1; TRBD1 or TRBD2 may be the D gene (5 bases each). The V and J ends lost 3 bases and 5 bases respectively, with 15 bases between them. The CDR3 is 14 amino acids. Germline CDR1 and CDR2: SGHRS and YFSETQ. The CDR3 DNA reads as TGCGCCAGCAGCTCTAACACGGGGACCGACGAGCAGTACTTC. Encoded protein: CASSSNTGTDEQYF.

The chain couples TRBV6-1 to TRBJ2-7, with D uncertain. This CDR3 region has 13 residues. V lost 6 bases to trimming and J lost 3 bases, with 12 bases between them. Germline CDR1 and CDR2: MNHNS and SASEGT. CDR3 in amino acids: CASRTGSNYEQYF. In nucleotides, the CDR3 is TGTGCCAGCAGAACCGGGTCAAACTACGAGCAGTACTTC.

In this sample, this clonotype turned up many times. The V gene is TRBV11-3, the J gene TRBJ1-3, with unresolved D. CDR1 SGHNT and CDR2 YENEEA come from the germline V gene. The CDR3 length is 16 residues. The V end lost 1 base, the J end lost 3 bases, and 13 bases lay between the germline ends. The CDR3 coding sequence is TGTGCCAGCAGCTTAGTAGTGACTTCTTATGGAAACACCATATATTTT. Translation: CASSLVVTSYGNTIYF.